These T cell receptor beta chains were read from a single sample in a study of T-cell reconstitution after alpha-beta-depleted transplantation in children. TCRdb re-called the PCR reads through MiXCR, storing one row per CDR3 protein. The table records some 490,000 distinct CDR3 sequences, 9.5% to 15% of them present only once. Source: PBMCs from the stem cell graft donor, taken from the stem cell graft. The receptor set was obtained from a human donor who donated a stem cell graft to a child with combined immunodeficiency. Each CDR3 is given with its conserved first and last residue. D genes are given only for firm matches. The size of a clone is reported for some rows only, either as once, few or many, or as a class for expanded clones.

size	D	J	V	length	DNA	CDR3
-	-	TRBJ2-5	TRBV6-2/TRBV6-3	14	TGTGCCAGCAGTTACCCGGACCAAGTTGGGACCCAGTACTTC	CASSYPDQVGTQYF
-	-	TRBJ1-6	TRBV25-1	16	TGTGCCAGCAGCGTGGGACCGAGTCTTTTAAATTCACCCCTCCACTTT	CASSVGPSLLNSPLHF
few	-	TRBJ2-1	TRBV5-1	15	TGCGCCAGCAGCTTCGACGTAAGCCCAGCCAATGAGCAGTTCTTC	CASSFDVSPANEQFF
-	-	TRBJ2-7	TRBV5-1	15	TGCGCCAGCAGCTTACTGCAGGGGCTCTCCTACGAGCAGTACTTC	CASSLLQGLSYEQYF
-	TRBD2	TRBJ2-7	TRBV20-1	17	TGCAGTGTACGAATTGCCGGACTAGCGGGAGGAACCTACGAGCAGTACTTC	CSVRIAGLAGGTYEQYF
-	-	TRBJ2-1	TRBV15	15	TGTGCCACCAGACTCGAGGGACGGTCCTACAATGAGCAGTTCTTC	CATRLEGRSYNEQFF
-	TRBD1	TRBJ2-7	TRBV7-8	14	TGTGCCAGCAGCTTAAGGGACAGATCCTACGAGCAGTACTTC	CASSLRDRSYEQYF
few	TRBD1	TRBJ2-7	TRBV5-1	14	TGCGCCAGCAGCCGAGGGGACAGACCCTACGAGCAGTACTTC	CASSRGDRPYEQYF
few	TRBD1	TRBJ2-7	TRBV25-1	14	TGTGCCAGCAGTGAGTACAGGGGGGAGATTGAGCAGTACTTC	CASSEYRGEIEQYF
-	-	TRBJ2-1	TRBV6-2/TRBV6-3	16	TGTGCCAGCAGTTACTCACCGGGACACCCATACAATGAGCAGTTCTTC	CASSYSPGHPYNEQFF
many	-	TRBJ2-7	TRBV18	13	TGTGCCAGCTCCCATCAACAGGGCTACGAGCAGTACTTC	CASSHQQGYEQYF
-	-	TRBJ1-1	TRBV6-5	12	TGTGCCAGCCACGGGGGTAAGACTGAAGCTTTCTTT	CASHGGKTEAFF
-	-	TRBJ2-5	TRBV19	13	TGTGCCAGTAGTGGAGGGGGTTATGAGACCCAGTACTTC	CASSGGGYETQYF
many	-	TRBJ2-1	TRBV30	14	TGTGCCTGGAGTAGCGGGTTGGGAGACAATGAGCAGTTCTTC	CAWSSGLGDNEQFF
-	-	TRBJ1-4	TRBV3-1	15	TGTGCCAGCAGTCAGGCCTCGACCGGCGTTGAAAAACTGTTTTTT	CASSQASTGVEKLFF
many	-	TRBJ2-1	TRBV20-1	15	TGCAGTGGTTTCGGGGCGGCCTACTCCTACAATGAGCAGTTCTTC	CSGFGAAYSYNEQFF
few	-	TRBJ1-5	TRBV27	14	TGTGCCAGCTCCCAAGGGCAAGTTCATCAGCCCCAGCATTTT	CASSQGQVHQPQHF
many	-	TRBJ2-7	TRBV12-3/TRBV12-4	14	TGTGCCAGCAGTTTCGGGGATTTCTCCTACGAGCAGTACTTC	CASSFGDFSYEQYF